One T cell receptor (beta chain) is described in this entry. The data stem from a study of blood T cell repertoires in COVID-19. As for the study in general: Acute and convalescent COVID-19 samples came from the United States, Italy and Spain. T cells, B-cell-depleted T cells, or PBMCs supplied cDNA or gDNA.

Trimming removed 3 bases from V and 8 bases from J, with 15 bases in between. The length of the CDR3 is 15 residues. Per the germline V gene, CDR1 is SGHRS and CDR2 is YFSETQ. In the original analysis: By means of reference gene primer amplification, nucleated cell counts were estimated. Measured with immunoSEQ multiplex PCR; TCRdb has only the in-frame clones, and not every one. V, J and clone size are those of that table, while D and trimming were read from the DNA. The sample includes about 490,000 clones, 80% to 90% of them seen just once. The V and J genes are TRBV5-1 and TRBJ1-6; maybe TRBD1 (5 bases). The material sequenced was peripheral blood. The receptor was isolated from a human donor in a cohort sampled during active COVID-19. DNA for the CDR3: TGCGCCAGCAGCTGGAGGGGTGACTGGGATTCACCCCTCCACTTT. Translation gives CASSWRGDWDSPLHF. The complete variable domain, with remaining parts taken from reference TRBV5-1 and TRBJ1-6, reads KAGVTQTPRYLIKTRGQQVTLSCSPISGHRSVSWYQQTPGQGLQFLFEYFSETQRNKGNFPGRFSGRQFSNSRSEMNVSTLELGDSALYLCASSWRGDWDSPLHFGNGTRLTVT.